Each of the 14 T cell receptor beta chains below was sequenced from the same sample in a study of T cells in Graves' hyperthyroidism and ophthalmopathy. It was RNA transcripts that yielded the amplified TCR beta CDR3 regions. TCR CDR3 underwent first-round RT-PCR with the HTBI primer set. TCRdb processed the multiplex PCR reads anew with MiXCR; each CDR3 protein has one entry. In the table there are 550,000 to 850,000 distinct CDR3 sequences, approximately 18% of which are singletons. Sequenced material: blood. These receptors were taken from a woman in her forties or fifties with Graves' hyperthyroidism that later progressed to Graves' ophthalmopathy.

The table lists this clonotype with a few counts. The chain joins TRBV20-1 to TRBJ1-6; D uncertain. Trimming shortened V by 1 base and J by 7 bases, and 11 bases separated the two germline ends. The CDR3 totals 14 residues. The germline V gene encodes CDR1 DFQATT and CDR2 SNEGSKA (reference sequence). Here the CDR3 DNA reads TGCAGTGCTAGAGTACCACAGCCCAATTCACCCCTCCACTTT. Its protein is CSARVPQPNSPLHF.

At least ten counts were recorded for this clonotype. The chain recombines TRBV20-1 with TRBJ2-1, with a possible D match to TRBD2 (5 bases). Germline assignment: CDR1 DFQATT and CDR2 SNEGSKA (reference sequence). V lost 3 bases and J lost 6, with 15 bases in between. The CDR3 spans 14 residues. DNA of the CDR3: TGCAGTGCTAGTTGGGGAGAGGAGTCCAATGAGCAGTTCTTC. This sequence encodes CSASWGEESNEQFF.

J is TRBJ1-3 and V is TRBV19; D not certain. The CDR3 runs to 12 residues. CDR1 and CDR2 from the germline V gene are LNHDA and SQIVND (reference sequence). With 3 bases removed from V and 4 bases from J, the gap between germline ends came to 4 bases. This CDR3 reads CASSIGGNTIYF. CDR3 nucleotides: TGTGCCAGTAGTATCGGAGGAAACACCATATATTTT.

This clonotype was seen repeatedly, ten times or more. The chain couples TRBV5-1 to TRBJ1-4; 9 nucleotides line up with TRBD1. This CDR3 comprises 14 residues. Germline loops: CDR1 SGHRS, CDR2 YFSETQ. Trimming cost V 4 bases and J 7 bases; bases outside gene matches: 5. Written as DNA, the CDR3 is TGCGCCAGCAGCACCGGACAGGGGCCTGAAAAACTGTTTTTT. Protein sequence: CASSTGQGPEKLFF.

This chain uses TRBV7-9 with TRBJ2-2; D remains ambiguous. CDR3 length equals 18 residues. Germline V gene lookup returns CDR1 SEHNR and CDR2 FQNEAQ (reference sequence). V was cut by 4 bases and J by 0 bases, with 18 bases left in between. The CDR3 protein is CASSSDLTPAANTGELFF. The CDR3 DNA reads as TGTGCCAGCAGCTCCGACCTCACACCGGCAGCGAACACCGGGGAGCTGTTTTTT.

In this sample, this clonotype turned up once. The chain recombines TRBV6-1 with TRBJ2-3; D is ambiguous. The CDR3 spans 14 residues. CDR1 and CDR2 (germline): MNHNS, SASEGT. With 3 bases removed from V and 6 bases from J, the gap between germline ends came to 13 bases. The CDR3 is CASSEGISPDTQYF. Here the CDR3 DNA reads TGTGCCAGCAGTGAGGGGATCAGTCCCGATACGCAGTATTTT.

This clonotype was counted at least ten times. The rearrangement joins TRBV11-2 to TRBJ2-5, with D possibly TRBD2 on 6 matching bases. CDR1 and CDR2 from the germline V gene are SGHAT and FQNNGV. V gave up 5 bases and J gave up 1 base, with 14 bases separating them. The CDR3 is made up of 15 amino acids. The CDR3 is CASSGSSSAQETQYF. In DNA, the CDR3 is TGTGCCAGCAGCGGCTCATCTAGCGCCCAAGAGACCCAGTACTTC.

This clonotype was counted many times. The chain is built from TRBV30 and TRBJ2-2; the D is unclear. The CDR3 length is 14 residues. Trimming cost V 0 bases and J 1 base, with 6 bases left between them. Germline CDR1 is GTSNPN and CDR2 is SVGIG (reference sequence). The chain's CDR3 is CAWSVGQNTGELFF. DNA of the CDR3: TGTGCCTGGAGTGTAGGTCAGAACACCGGGGAGCTGTTTTTT.

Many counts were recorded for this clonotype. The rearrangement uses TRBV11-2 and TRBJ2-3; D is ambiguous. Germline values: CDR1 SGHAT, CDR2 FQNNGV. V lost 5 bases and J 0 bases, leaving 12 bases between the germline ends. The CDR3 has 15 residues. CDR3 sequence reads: CASSQTGSSTDTQYF. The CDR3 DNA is TGTGCCAGCAGCCAGACGGGCAGTAGCACAGATACGCAGTATTTT.

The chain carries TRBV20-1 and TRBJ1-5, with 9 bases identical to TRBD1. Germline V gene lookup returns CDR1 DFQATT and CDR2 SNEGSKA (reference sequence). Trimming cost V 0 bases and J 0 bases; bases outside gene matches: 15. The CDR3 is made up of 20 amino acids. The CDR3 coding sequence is TGCAGTGCTAGAGATCTGGGAATCGGGACAGGGAGTTATAGCAATCAGCCCCAGCATTTT. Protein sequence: CSARDLGIGTGSYSNQPQHF.

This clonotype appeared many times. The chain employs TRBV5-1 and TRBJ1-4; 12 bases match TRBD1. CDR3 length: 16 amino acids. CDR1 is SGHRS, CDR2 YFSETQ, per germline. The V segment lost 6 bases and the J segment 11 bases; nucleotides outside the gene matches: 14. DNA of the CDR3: TGCGCCAGCACTCATACCGGGACAGGGGGCGCGGAGAAACTGTTTTTT. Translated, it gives CASTHTGTGGAEKLFF. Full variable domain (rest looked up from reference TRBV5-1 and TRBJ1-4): KAGVTQTPRYLIKTRGQQVTLSCSPISGHRSVSWYQQTPGQGLQFLFEYFSETQRNKGNFPGRFSGRQFSNSRSEMNVSTLELGDSALYLCASTHTGTGGAEKLFFGSGTQLSVL.

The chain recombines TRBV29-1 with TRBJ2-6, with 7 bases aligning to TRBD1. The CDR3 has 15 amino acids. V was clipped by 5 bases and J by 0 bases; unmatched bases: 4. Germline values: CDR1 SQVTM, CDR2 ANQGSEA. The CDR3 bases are TGCAGCGTTCGACAGGGAAACTCTGGGGCCAACGTCCTGACTTTC. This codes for CSVRQGNSGANVLTF.

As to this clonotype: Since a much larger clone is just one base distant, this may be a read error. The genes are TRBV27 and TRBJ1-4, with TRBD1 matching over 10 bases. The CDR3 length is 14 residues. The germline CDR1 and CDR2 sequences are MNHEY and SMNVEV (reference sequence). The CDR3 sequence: CASSIGTGDEKLFF. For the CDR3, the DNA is TGCGCCAGCAGTATCGGGACAGGGGACGAAAAACTGTTTTTT.

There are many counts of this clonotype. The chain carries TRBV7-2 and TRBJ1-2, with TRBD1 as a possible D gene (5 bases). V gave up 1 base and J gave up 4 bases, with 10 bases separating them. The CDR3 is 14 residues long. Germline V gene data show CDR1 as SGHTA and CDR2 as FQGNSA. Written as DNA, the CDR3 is TGTGCCAGCAGCTTAGGTGGACAAGCCTATGGCTACACCTTC. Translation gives CASSLGGQAYGYTF.